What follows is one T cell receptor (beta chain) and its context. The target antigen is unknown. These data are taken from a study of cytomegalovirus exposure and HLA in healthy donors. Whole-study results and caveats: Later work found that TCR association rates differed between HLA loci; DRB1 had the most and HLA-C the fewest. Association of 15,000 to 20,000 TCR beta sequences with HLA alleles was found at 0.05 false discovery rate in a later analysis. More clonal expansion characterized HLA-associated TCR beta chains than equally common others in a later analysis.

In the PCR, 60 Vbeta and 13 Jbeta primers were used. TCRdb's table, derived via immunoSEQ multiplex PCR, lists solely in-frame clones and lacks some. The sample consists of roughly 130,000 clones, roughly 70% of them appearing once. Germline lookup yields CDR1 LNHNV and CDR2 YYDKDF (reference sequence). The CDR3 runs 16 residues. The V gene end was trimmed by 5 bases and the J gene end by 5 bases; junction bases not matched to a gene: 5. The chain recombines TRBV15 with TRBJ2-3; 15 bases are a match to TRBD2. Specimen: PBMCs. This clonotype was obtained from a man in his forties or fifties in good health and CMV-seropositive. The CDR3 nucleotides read TGTGCCACCAGCGGGGGACTAGCGGGGGGAGGAGATACGCAGTATTTT. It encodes CATSGGLAGGGDTQYF.